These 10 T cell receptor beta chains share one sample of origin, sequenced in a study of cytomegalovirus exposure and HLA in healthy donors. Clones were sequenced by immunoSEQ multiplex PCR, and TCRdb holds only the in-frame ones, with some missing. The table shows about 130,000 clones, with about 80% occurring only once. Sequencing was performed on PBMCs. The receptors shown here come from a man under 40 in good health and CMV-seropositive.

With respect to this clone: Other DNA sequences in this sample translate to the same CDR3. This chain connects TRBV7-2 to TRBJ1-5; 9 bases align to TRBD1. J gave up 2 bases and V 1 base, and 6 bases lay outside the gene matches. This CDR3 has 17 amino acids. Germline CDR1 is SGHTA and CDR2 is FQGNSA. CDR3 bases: TGTGCCAGCAGCTTAGGTAGGGGACAGGGTGGCAATCAGCCCCAGCATTTT. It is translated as CASSLGRGQGGNQPQHF.

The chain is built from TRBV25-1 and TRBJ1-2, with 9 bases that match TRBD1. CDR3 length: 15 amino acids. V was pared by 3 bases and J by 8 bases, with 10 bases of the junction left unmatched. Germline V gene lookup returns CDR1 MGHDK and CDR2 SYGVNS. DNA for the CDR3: TGTGCCAGCAGTGACCTACAGGGGGCTCAGAGGGGCTACACCTTC. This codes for CASSDLQGAQRGYTF.

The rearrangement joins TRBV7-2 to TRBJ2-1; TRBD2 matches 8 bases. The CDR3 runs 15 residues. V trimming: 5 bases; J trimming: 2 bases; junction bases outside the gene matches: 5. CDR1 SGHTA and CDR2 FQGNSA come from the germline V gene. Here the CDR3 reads CASSPGLGTYNEQFF. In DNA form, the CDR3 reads TGTGCCAGCAGCCCGGGACTAGGGACCTACAATGAGCAGTTCTTC.

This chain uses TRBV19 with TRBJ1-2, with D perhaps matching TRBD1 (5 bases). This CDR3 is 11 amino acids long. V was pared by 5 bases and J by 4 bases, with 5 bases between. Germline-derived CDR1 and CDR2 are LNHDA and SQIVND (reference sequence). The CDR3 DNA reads TGTGCCAGTAGTCAGGGCTATGGCTACACCTTC. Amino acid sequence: CASSQGYGYTF.

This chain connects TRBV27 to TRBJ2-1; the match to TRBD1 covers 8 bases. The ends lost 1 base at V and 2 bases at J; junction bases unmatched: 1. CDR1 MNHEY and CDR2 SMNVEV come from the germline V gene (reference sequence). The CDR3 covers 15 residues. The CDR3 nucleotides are TGTGCCAGCAGTTTATTGACAGGGGCCTACAATGAGCAGTTCTTC. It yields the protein CASSLLTGAYNEQFF.

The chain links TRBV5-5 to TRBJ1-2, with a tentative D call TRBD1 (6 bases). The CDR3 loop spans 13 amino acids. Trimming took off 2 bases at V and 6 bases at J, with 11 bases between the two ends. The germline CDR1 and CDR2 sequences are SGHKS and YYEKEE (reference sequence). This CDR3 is CASSLGGRDGYTF. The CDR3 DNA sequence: TGTGCCAGCAGCTTAGGGGGGAGGGATGGCTACACCTTC.

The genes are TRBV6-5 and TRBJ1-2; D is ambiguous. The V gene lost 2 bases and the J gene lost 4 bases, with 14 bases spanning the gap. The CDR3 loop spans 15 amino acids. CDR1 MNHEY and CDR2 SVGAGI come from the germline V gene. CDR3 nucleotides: TGTGCCAGCAGTTACAGACACCCTACCCCCTATGGCTACACCTTC. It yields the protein CASSYRHPTPYGYTF.

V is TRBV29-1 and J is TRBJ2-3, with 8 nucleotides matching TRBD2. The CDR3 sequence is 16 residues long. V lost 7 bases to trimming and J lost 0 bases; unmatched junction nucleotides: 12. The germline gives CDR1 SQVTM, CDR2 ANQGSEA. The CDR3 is CSAGGLAGTSTDTQYF. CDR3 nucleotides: TGCAGCGCCGGAGGATTAGCGGGGACTAGCACAGATACGCAGTATTTT.

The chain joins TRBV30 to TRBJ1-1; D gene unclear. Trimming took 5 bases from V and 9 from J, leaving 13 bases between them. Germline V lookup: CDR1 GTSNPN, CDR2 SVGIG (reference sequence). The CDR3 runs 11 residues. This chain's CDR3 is CAWGSEQKAFF. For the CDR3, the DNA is TGTGCCTGGGGCTCAGAACAGAAAGCTTTCTTT.

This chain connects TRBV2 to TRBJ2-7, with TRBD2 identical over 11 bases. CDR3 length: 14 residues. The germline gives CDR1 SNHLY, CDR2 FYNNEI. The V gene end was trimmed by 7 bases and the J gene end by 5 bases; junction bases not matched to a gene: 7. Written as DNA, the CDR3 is TGTGCCAGCATCCGACTAGCGGGGAGGAACGAGCAGTACTTC. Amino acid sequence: CASIRLAGRNEQYF.